The 16 T cell receptor beta chains presented below share a single source sample, sequenced in a study of blood T cells in healthy people across ages. Combining a sample-barcoded 5' primer with a J-beta primer mix, a second PCR ran for roughly 7 to 12 cycles. TCRdb re-analysed the 5' RACE reads in MiXCR, keeping a single row per CDR3 protein. In the table there are 1.5 million to 2 million distinct CDR3 sequences, about 30% of which are singletons. Sequencing was carried out using blood. Receptors originate from a woman aged 25 to 39 in good health.

This clonotype was recorded at least ten times. The rearrangement links TRBV7-3 to TRBJ2-7; 8 bases match TRBD2. The ends lost 10 bases at V and 4 bases at J; junction bases unmatched: 12. This CDR3 region has 14 residues. Germline CDR1 reads SGHTA; CDR2 reads FQGTGA. The CDR3 reads CATNGVAGLYEQYF. The CDR3 DNA is TGTGCCACAAACGGGGTAGCGGGGCTATACGAGCAGTACTTC.

The chain uses TRBV3-1 and TRBJ2-1; D is undetermined. Deletions cut 4 bases from V and 11 bases from J, with 9 bases between. The CDR3 loop spans 11 amino acids. Germline CDR1 and CDR2: LGHDT and YNNKEL (reference sequence). CDR3 DNA sequence: TGTGCCAGCAGCCGAGGTCGGCAGCAGTTCTTC. Protein product: CASSRGRQQFF.

V and J are TRBV6-5 and TRBJ1-5, with TRBD1 identical over 10 bases. Germline CDR1 and CDR2: MNHEY and SVGAGI. V lost 2 bases and J lost 7; bases outside the gene matches: 5. The CDR3 length is 15 residues. This chain's CDR3 is CASSYGTGVGQPQHF. The CDR3, as DNA: TGTGCCAGCAGTTACGGGACAGGGGTGGGACAGCCCCAGCATTTT.

J is TRBJ2-7 and V is TRBV29-1; D is perhaps TRBD1 or TRBD2 (6 bases each). The CDR3 sequence is 12 residues long. V was pared by 1 base and J by 5 bases, with 9 bases between. Germline V gene sequence: CDR1 SQVTM, CDR2 ANQGSEA. For the CDR3, the DNA is TGCAGCGTTGAAGTGGGGGGCGACGAGCAGTACTTC. Translation gives CSVEVGGDEQYF.

To note about this clonotype: One end of the junction fails to match germline, which may point to a read error. The chain joins TRBV7-2 to TRBJ2-5, with D possibly being TRBD1 or TRBD2 (5 bases each). Germline-derived CDR1 and CDR2 are SGHTA and FQGNSA. CDR3 length equals 11 residues. This chain's CDR3 is CASGGFETQCF. CDR3 nucleotides: TGTGCCAGCGGGGGTTTTGAGACCCAGTGCTTC.

This clonotype came up a few times. The V call is TRBV15, the J call TRBJ2-1; D unclear. The V gene's germline CDR1 is LNHNV and CDR2 YYDKDF (reference sequence). V was pared by 4 bases and J by 4 bases, with 11 bases between. The CDR3 has 14 residues. The CDR3 region is CATSNLDHYNEQFF. For the CDR3, the DNA is TGTGCCACCAGCAACCTCGACCATTACAATGAGCAGTTCTTC.

The chain recombines TRBV7-2 with TRBJ2-5, with 8 bases lining up with TRBD1. CDR3 size: 14 residues. Per the germline V gene, CDR1 is SGHTA and CDR2 is FQGNSA. V gave up 3 bases and J gave up 5 bases; unmatched junction bases: 5. The CDR3 spells CASSFRGPGETQYF. The CDR3, as DNA: TGTGCCAGCAGCTTCAGGGGGCCGGGGGAGACCCAGTACTTC.

This chain connects TRBV7-2 to TRBJ2-1, with D possibly matching TRBD2 (5 bases). The CDR3 is 14 residues long. Between the trimmed V and J ends, which lost 5 bases and 7 bases, there was a span of 15 bases. Per the germline V gene, CDR1 is SGHTA and CDR2 is FQGNSA. The DNA of the CDR3 is TGTGCCAGCAGCCCGGGGTACCGGAAGAATGAGCAGTTCTTC. It encodes CASSPGYRKNEQFF. Together with reference TRBV7-2 and TRBJ2-1, the CDR3 gives the full variable domain: GAGVSQSPSNKVTEKGKDVELRCDPISGHTALYWYRQSLGQGLEFLIYFQGNSAPDKSGLPSDRFSAERTGGSVSTLTIQRTQQEDSAVYLCASSPGYRKNEQFFGPGTRLTVL.

This clonotype was seen more than once but under ten times. The chain employs TRBV27 and TRBJ1-2; TRBD1 is a possible D gene (6 bases). Between the trimmed V and J ends, which lost 5 bases and 4 bases, there was a span of 14 bases. The CDR3 is 14 amino acids. CDR1 is MNHEY, CDR2 SMNVEV, per germline (reference sequence). CDR3 in amino acids: CASSPRTDSYGYTF. DNA of the CDR3: TGTGCCAGCAGTCCCAGGACAGATTCCTATGGCTACACCTTC.

This clonotype was observed a few times. At one end, the junction sequence differs from germline, possibly due to a read error. The rearrangement uses TRBV7-9 and TRBJ2-7; D ambiguous. Germline values: CDR1 SEHNR, CDR2 FQNEAQ (reference sequence). This CDR3 region has 14 residues. CDR3 nucleotide sequence: TGTGCCGGCAGCTCGGAACACCGAACCTACGAGCAGTACTTC. Translation: CAGSSEHRTYEQYF.

The V call is TRBV7-9, the J call TRBJ1-4, with D unclear. The germline V gene encodes CDR1 SEHNR and CDR2 FQNEAQ (reference sequence). V lost 4 bases and J 0 bases, leaving 9 bases between the germline ends. This CDR3 is built from 15 residues. CDR3 protein: CASSSPDSTNEKLFF. Here the CDR3 DNA reads TGTGCCAGCAGCTCCCCGGATTCAACTAATGAAAAACTGTTTTTT.

This clonotype has more than one count but fewer than ten. The J gene is TRBJ2-2, the V gene TRBV29-1; 7 bases match TRBD1. Germline values: CDR1 SQVTM, CDR2 ANQGSEA. The trim removed 4 bases at V and 1 base at J, leaving 3 bases unmatched. This CDR3 is built from 14 residues. The CDR3 reads CSVVTGENTGELFF. DNA of the CDR3: TGCAGCGTTGTAACAGGGGAGAACACCGGGGAGCTGTTTTTT.

The V and J genes are TRBV27 and TRBJ2-1; TRBD2 matches at 10 bases. CDR1 is MNHEY, CDR2 SMNVEV, per germline (reference sequence). CDR3 length: 14 residues. J lost 7 bases, V lost 5 bases, and 5 bases had no gene match. The CDR3 spells CASSGTSARNEQFF. CDR3 in DNA: TGTGCCAGCAGTGGGACTAGCGCTAGAAATGAGCAGTTCTTC.

This clonotype occurred a few times. The genes are TRBV7-9 and TRBJ2-7; 8 nucleotides match TRBD1. Germline V gives CDR1 SEHNR, CDR2 FQNEAQ (reference sequence). The V and J ends lost 4 bases and 3 bases, in that order; junction bases with no gene match: 5. This CDR3 region has 14 residues. Here the CDR3 reads CASSSDRAIYEQYF. The DNA for the CDR3 is TGTGCCAGCAGCTCGGACAGGGCCATCTACGAGCAGTACTTC.

At least ten counts were recorded for this clonotype. V usage is TRBV28 and J usage is TRBJ2-1; 8 bases line up with TRBD2. CDR1 and CDR2 from the germline V gene are MDHEN and SYDVKM. The CDR3 length is 16 residues. Trimming cost V 5 bases and J 8 bases; bases outside gene matches: 14. The DNA of the CDR3 is TGTGCCAGCAGTCGCCCCCCGGGCGGGGGGCCGGATGAGCAGTTCTTC. Protein sequence: CASSRPPGGGPDEQFF.

Only one count was recorded for this clonotype. The gene calls are TRBV6-1 and TRBJ1-2, with D unclear. Looked up from germline, CDR1 is MNHNS and CDR2 is SASEGT. The CDR3 runs 14 residues. V was cut by 6 bases and J by 2 bases, with 13 bases left in between. CDR3 loop: CASRDHSWNYGYTF. The CDR3 DNA follows: TGTGCCAGCAGAGACCACAGCTGGAACTATGGCTACACCTTC.